This T cell receptor beta chain derives from a study of CD8+CD57+ T cells in acquired aplastic anemia (dated 2018 in TCRdb). With respect to the entire study: A mean of approximately 3 ug of DNA, ranging from roughly 0.19 to 27.4 ug, was extracted from sorted CD4+ and CD8+ cells. For healthy donor samples, the average read count was approximately 10 million for CD4+ cells and 11 million to 14 million for CD8+ cells.

What the study reported, not specific to this receptor: CD8+ Simpson's diversity did not differ significantly between patients and healthy controls (P=0.060). Although roughly 29 CD8+ CDR3 sequences were shared by patients and controls, these sequences appeared highly expressed in patients and within the immunodominant clones of patients.

V loses 0 bases, J loses 4 bases, and the germline ends lie 21 bases apart. The CDR3, cysteine through phenylalanine, is 17 amino acids long. The only DNA kept is the CDR3, 51 bases in frame from the first base. CDR1 and CDR2 (DFQATT, SNEGSKA) derive from the germline V gene (reference sequence). The study deep-sequenced TCR repertoires of sorted CD4+ and CD8+ blood T cells from severe aplastic anemia patients and healthy subjects. Ficoll-Paque density gradient centrifugation was used to isolate peripheral blood mononuclear cells. Before DNA extraction, CD4+ and CD8+ T cells were sorted with FACS or magnetic beads. This clonotype appeared a few times. What antigen it recognizes has not been identified. Qualities for individual bases were not recorded, and no much larger clone is one base off. Genomic DNA served as template for TCR beta VDJ combination and CDR3 sequence profiling. An Illumina HiSeq 2000 was the platform used for TCR repertoire sequencing. The authors processed their data as follows. Repertoires were assessed using TRBV/TRBJ rearrangement plots, CDR3 size and DJ length profiles, and Simpson's diversity index. Whichever DNA sequence was most abundant in the deep sequencing data was defined as the immunodominant clone. CDR3 amino acid sequences were checked for sharing across subjects and were also compared against the VDJdb database and published repertoires. The raw public reads went through TCRdb reprocessing: fastp at Q25, MiXCR clone calling, in-frame beta chains kept. CDR3 protein duplicates are merged, each entry listing the most common genes and DNA. The V and J calls were not made by the authors but by TCRdb's processing. Recorded for this sample are about 80,000 distinct CDR3 sequences; approximately 45% of them occurred a single time. The ten biggest clones cover over 50% of the sample.

What was sequenced was sorted CD4+, CD8+, or CD8+CD57+ T cells (not recorded which) from PBMCs. The chain couples TRBV20-1 to TRBJ1-1, with TRBD1 as a weak D call on 6 bases. The TCR was taken from a human donor in good health, serving as a control. The sequence in DNA is TGCAGTGCTAGAGATCCCGGACAGTATGAGATGAGCACTGAAGCTTTCTTT. Translated, it gives CSARDPGQYEMSTEAFF.